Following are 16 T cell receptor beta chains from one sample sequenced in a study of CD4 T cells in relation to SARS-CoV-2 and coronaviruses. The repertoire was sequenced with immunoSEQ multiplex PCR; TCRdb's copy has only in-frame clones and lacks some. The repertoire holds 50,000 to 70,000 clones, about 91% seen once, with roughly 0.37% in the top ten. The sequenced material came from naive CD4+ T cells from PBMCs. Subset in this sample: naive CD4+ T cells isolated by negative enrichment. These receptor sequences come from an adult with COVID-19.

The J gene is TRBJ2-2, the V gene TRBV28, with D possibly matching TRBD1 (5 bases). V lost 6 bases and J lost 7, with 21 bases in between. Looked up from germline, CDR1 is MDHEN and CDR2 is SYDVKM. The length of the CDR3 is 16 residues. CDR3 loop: CASRLGVGPLGGELFF. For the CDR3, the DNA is TGTGCCAGCAGGTTAGGGGTGGGTCCGCTCGGCGGGGAGCTGTTTTTT.

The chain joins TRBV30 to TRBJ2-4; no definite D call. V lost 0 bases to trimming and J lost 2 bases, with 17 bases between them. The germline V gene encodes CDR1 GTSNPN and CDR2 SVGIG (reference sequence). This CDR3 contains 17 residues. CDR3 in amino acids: CAWSVARISRSKNIQYF. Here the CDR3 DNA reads TGTGCCTGGAGTGTGGCCCGAATTAGTAGATCCAAAAACATTCAGTACTTC.

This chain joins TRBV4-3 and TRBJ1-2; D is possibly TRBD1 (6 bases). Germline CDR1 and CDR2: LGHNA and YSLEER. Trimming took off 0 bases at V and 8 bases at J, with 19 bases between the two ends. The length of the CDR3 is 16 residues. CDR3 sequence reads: CASSQEEQGRRWGYTF. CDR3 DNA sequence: TGCGCCAGCAGCCAAGAGGAGCAGGGGCGTCGTTGGGGCTACACCTTC.

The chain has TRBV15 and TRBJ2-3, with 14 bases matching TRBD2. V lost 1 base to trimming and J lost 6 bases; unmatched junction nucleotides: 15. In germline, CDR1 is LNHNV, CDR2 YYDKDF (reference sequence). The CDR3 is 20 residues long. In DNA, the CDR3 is TGTGCCACCAGCAGAGGAGTCGGGACTAGCGGGAGAGGACGGAATGATACGCAGTATTTT. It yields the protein CATSRGVGTSGRGRNDTQYF.

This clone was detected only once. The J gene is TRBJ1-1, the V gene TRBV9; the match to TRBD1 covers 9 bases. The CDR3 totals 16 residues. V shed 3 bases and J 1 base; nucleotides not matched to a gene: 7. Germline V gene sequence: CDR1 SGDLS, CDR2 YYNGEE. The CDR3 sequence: CASSAGTGLGNTEAFF. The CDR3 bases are TGTGCCAGCAGCGCCGGGACAGGGCTTGGGAACACTGAAGCTTTCTTT. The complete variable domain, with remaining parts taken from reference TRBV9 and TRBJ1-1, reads DSGVTQTPKHLITATGQRVTLRCSPRSGDLSVYWYQQSLDQGLQFLIQYYNGEERAKGNILERFSAQQFPDLHSELNLSSLELGDSALYFCASSAGTGLGNTEAFFGQGTRLTVV.

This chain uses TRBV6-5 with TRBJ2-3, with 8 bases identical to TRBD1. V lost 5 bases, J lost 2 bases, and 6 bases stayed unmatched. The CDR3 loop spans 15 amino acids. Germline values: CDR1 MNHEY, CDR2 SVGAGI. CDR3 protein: CASSRDRLNTDTQYF. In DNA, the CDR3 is TGTGCCAGCAGTCGGGACAGGTTAAACACAGATACGCAGTATTTT.

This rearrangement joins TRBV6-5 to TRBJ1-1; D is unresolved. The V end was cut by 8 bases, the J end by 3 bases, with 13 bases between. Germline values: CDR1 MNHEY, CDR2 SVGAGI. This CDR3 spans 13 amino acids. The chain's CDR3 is CASSYSEDTEAFF. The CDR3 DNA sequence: TGTGCCAGCTCCTACAGCGAGGACACTGAAGCTTTCTTT.

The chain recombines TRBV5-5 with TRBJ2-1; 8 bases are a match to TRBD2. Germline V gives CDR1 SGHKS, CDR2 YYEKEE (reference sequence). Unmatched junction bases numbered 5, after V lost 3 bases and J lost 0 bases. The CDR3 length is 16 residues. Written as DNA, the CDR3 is TGTGCCAGCAGCTCGTTACTAGCGGACTCCTACAATGAGCAGTTCTTC. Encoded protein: CASSSLLADSYNEQFF.

The CDR3: CATSRGPGGYGYTF. CDR3 coding DNA: TGTGCCACCAGCAGAGGCCCGGGCGGGTATGGCTACACCTTC. The chain couples TRBV15 to TRBJ1-2; D not resolved. The CDR3 covers 14 residues. The V end lost 1 base, the J end lost 5 bases, and 11 bases lay between the germline ends. Germline V gene lookup returns CDR1 LNHNV and CDR2 YYDKDF (reference sequence).

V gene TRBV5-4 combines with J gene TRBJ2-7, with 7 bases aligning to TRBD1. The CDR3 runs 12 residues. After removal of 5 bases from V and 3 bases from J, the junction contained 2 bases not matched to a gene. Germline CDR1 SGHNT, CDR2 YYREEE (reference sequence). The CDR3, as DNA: TGTGCCAGCAGTCGGGACAGCTACGAGCAGTACTTC. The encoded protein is CASSRDSYEQYF.

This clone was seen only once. The CDR3 loop reads CASRREGSNTGELFF. The CDR3 DNA is TGTGCCAGCAGGCGGGAGGGTTCCAACACCGGGGAGCTGTTTTTT. The chain recombines TRBV2 with TRBJ2-2; 9 nucleotides match TRBD2. The CDR3 consists of 15 residues. CDR1 is SNHLY and CDR2 is FYNNEI in the germline V gene. V shed 6 bases, J shed 2 bases, and the junction held 4 bases outside the gene matches.

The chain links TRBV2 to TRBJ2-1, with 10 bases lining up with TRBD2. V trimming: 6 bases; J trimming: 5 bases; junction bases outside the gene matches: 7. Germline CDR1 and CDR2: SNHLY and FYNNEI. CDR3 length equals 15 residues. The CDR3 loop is CASRAASGRDNEQFF. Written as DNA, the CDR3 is TGTGCCAGCAGGGCAGCTAGCGGGAGAGACAATGAGCAGTTCTTC.

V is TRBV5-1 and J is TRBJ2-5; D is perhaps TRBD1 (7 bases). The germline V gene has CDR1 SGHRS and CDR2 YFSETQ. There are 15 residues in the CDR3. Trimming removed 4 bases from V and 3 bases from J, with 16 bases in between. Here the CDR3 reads CASSPRGGGEETQYF. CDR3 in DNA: TGCGCCAGCAGCCCCCGTGGAGGGGGCGAAGAGACCCAGTACTTC.

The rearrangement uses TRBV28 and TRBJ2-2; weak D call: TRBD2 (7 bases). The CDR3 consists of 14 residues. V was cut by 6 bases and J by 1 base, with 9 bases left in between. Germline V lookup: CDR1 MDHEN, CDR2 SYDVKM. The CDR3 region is CASRGGGNTGELFF. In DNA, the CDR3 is TGTGCCAGCAGAGGGGGGGGGAACACCGGGGAGCTGTTTTTT.

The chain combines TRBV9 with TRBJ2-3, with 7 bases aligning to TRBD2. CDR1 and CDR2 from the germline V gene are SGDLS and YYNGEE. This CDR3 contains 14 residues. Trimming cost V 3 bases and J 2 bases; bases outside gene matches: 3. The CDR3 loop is CASSARLATDTQYF. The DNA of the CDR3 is TGTGCCAGCAGCGCCCGACTAGCCACAGATACGCAGTATTTT.

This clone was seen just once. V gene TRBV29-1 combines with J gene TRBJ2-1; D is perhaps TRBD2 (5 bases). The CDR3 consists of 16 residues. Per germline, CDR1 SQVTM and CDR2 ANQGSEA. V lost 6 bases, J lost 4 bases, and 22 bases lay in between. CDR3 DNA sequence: TGCAGCGTCCTCACGACGGGGAGCCCACCGTACAATGAGCAGTTCTTC. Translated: CSVLTTGSPPYNEQFF.